This TCR beta chain was identified in a study of shared clonotypes between healthy human individuals. Germline V gene data show CDR1 as MNHNS and CDR2 as SASEGT. The CDR3 runs to 15 residues. V was clipped by 6 bases and J by 5 bases; unmatched bases: 9. TCRdb keeps only in-frame clones here, not all; method: immunoSEQ multiplex PCR. The sample gives millions of clones, over 85% of which show up once; around 0.15% is in the top ten. This clone has a single count. The V gene is TRBV6-1, the J gene TRBJ2-1, with TRBD1 identical over 8 bases. The clonotype comes from a man between 18 and 29 years old in good health. Source material: naive CD4+ T cells sorted from blood. The subset here: CD45RA+ positively selected. CDR3 sequence (DNA): TGTGCCAGCAGAACGGCGGGACAGGTAAACAATGAGCAGTTCTTC. Protein product: CASRTAGQVNNEQFF.